Listed below are T cell receptor beta chains from one sample, sequenced in a study of T-cell reconstitution after alpha-beta-depleted transplantation in children. TCRdb reanalysed the PCR reads using MiXCR and keeps one entry per CDR3 protein. This sample yields approximately 630,000 distinct CDR3 sequences, of which approximately 14% are seen a single time; roughly 0.84% belongs to the top ten. Sample: PBMCs, taken before TCRalphabeta/CD19-depleted stem cell transplant. These receptors came from a girl aged 2 to 10 with congenital amegakaryocytic thrombocytopenia, due to receive a stem cell transplant. Each CDR3 is given with its conserved first and last residue. Fields, in order: CDR3 protein, CDR3 DNA, J gene, D gene, V gene, clone size, CDR3 length. A D gene is named only where the DNA matches it firmly. The size entry is marked missing in some rows and otherwise reads once, few, many or a size class.

cdr3_aa: CASSPGTSVQTQYF
cdr3_nt: TGTGCCAGCAGCCCCGGGACTAGCGTACAGACCCAGTACTTC
j_call: TRBJ2-5
d_call: TRBD2
v_call: TRBV7-7
clone_size: few
cdr3_length: 14

cdr3_aa: CSASSSGRRDEQFF
cdr3_nt: TGCAGTGCTAGCAGTAGCGGGAGAAGGGATGAGCAGTTCTTC
j_call: TRBJ2-1
d_call: TRBD2
v_call: TRBV20-1
clone_size: many
cdr3_length: 14

cdr3_aa: CSARDGGGMTEAFF
cdr3_nt: TGCAGTGCTAGAGATGGAGGAGGGATGACTGAAGCTTTCTTT
j_call: TRBJ1-1
d_call: NA
v_call: TRBV20-1
clone_size: many
cdr3_length: 14

cdr3_aa: CASSLVGRPPHNNEQFF
cdr3_nt: TGCGCCAGCAGCTTGGTTGGGCGCCCCCCGCACAACAATGAGCAGTTCTTC
j_call: TRBJ2-1
d_call: NA
v_call: TRBV5-1
clone_size: NA
cdr3_length: 17

cdr3_aa: CASTRQGVYNEQFF
cdr3_nt: TGTGCCAGCACCAGACAGGGGGTTTACAATGAGCAGTTCTTC
j_call: TRBJ2-1
d_call: TRBD1
v_call: TRBV28
clone_size: NA
cdr3_length: 14

cdr3_aa: CASSRESGNEQFF
cdr3_nt: TGCGCCAGCAGCAGAGAAAGCGGGAATGAGCAGTTCTTC
j_call: TRBJ2-1
d_call: NA
v_call: TRBV5-1
clone_size: many
cdr3_length: 13

cdr3_aa: CASTFSGGRYGYTF
cdr3_nt: TGTGCCAGCACCTTTAGTGGGGGGAGGTATGGCTACACCTTC
j_call: TRBJ1-2
d_call: NA
v_call: TRBV12-3/TRBV12-4
clone_size: NA
cdr3_length: 14

cdr3_aa: CASRGTGGTQETQYF
cdr3_nt: TGTGCCAGTAGGGGGACAGGGGGAACTCAAGAGACCCAGTACTTC
j_call: TRBJ2-5
d_call: TRBD1
v_call: TRBV19
clone_size: NA
cdr3_length: 15

cdr3_aa: CSANRDGYSYEQYF
cdr3_nt: TGCAGTGCCAACCGGGACGGATACTCCTACGAGCAGTACTTC
j_call: TRBJ2-7
d_call: NA
v_call: TRBV20-1
clone_size: few
cdr3_length: 14

cdr3_aa: CACSRGRSTDTGELFF
cdr3_nt: TGTGCCTGCAGCCGCGGGAGATCGACGGACACCGGGGAGCTGTTTTTT
j_call: TRBJ2-2
d_call: TRBD2
v_call: TRBV11-2
clone_size: few
cdr3_length: 16

cdr3_aa: CAATRASYNEQFF
cdr3_nt: TGTGCCGCTACGAGGGCCTCCTACAATGAGCAGTTCTTC
j_call: TRBJ2-1
d_call: NA
v_call: TRBV7-9
clone_size: few
cdr3_length: 13

cdr3_aa: CSARLGTSGQLTYNEQFF
cdr3_nt: TGCAGTGCTAGGCTCGGGACTAGCGGACAATTGACTTACAATGAGCAGTTCTTC
j_call: TRBJ2-1
d_call: TRBD2
v_call: TRBV20-1
clone_size: NA
cdr3_length: 18

cdr3_aa: CASSQRIGNEQFF
cdr3_nt: TGTGCCAGCAGCCAACGAATCGGCAATGAGCAGTTCTTC
j_call: TRBJ2-1
d_call: NA
v_call: TRBV3-1
clone_size: many
cdr3_length: 13

cdr3_aa: CSAKGARGYTF
cdr3_nt: TGCAGTGCTAAGGGGGCGCGTGGCTACACCTTC
j_call: TRBJ1-2
d_call: TRBD1
v_call: TRBV20-1
clone_size: few
cdr3_length: 11

cdr3_aa: CASSFIIAGPHNEQFF
cdr3_nt: TGTGCCAGCAGCTTCATAATAGCAGGTCCCCACAATGAGCAGTTCTTC
j_call: TRBJ2-1
d_call: NA
v_call: TRBV7-2
clone_size: NA
cdr3_length: 16

cdr3_aa: CASSLDSGPGELFF
cdr3_nt: TGTGCCAGCAGCTTAGATTCGGGGCCCGGGGAGCTGTTTTTT
j_call: TRBJ2-2
d_call: NA
v_call: TRBV11-2
clone_size: many
cdr3_length: 14

cdr3_aa: CSASPSSGRGLDEQFF
cdr3_nt: TGCAGTGCTAGCCCTTCTAGCGGGCGTGGGTTGGATGAGCAGTTCTTC
j_call: TRBJ2-1
d_call: TRBD2
v_call: TRBV20-1
clone_size: many
cdr3_length: 16

cdr3_aa: CASSRVLERYEQYF
cdr3_nt: TGTGCCAGCAGTCGGGTCCTGGAACGGTACGAGCAGTACTTC
j_call: TRBJ2-7
d_call: NA
v_call: TRBV6-1
clone_size: many
cdr3_length: 14

cdr3_aa: CASSRDFYNEQFF
cdr3_nt: TGTGCCAGCAGCCGGGACTTCTACAATGAGCAGTTCTTC
j_call: TRBJ2-1
d_call: NA
v_call: TRBV7-3
clone_size: few
cdr3_length: 13

cdr3_aa: CASSLVGEAVGTQYF
cdr3_nt: TGTGCCAGCAGCTTGGTCGGGGAGGCAGTGGGTACGCAGTATTTT
j_call: TRBJ2-3
d_call: NA
v_call: TRBV5-5
clone_size: few
cdr3_length: 15

cdr3_aa: CASSLVVGSENEQFF
cdr3_nt: TGTGCCAGCAGCTTAGTTGTCGGGTCGGAGAATGAGCAGTTCTTC
j_call: TRBJ2-1
d_call: NA
v_call: TRBV7-9
clone_size: NA
cdr3_length: 15

cdr3_aa: CASSAASANEQFF
cdr3_nt: TGTGCCAGCAGCGCGGCTTCGGCGAATGAGCAGTTCTTC
j_call: TRBJ2-1
d_call: NA
v_call: TRBV7-7
clone_size: NA
cdr3_length: 13

cdr3_aa: CASSSGLAGGWGQYF
cdr3_nt: TGCGCCAGCAGCTCGGGACTAGCGGGAGGTTGGGGGCAGTACTTC
j_call: TRBJ2-7
d_call: TRBD2
v_call: TRBV5-1
clone_size: few
cdr3_length: 15

cdr3_aa: CASSAGQGEPYEQYF
cdr3_nt: TGCGCCAGCAGCGCGGGACAGGGAGAACCCTACGAGCAGTACTTC
j_call: TRBJ2-7
d_call: TRBD1
v_call: TRBV5-1
clone_size: many
cdr3_length: 15

cdr3_aa: CASSLHPPRLAGASPYNEQFF
cdr3_nt: TGCGCCAGCAGCTTACACCCCCCCCGACTAGCGGGAGCAAGTCCCTACAATGAGCAGTTCTTC
j_call: TRBJ2-1
d_call: TRBD2
v_call: TRBV5-1
clone_size: NA
cdr3_length: 21

cdr3_aa: CAILGDTGELFF
cdr3_nt: TGTGCCATCTTGGGGGACACCGGGGAGCTGTTTTTT
j_call: TRBJ2-2
d_call: NA
v_call: TRBV10-3
clone_size: many
cdr3_length: 12

cdr3_aa: CAWSPGLGADTQYF
cdr3_nt: TGTGCCTGGAGTCCGGGACTAGGCGCAGATACGCAGTATTTT
j_call: TRBJ2-3
d_call: TRBD2
v_call: TRBV30
clone_size: NA
cdr3_length: 14